The entry that follows covers one TCR beta chain sequence. Generated by immunoSEQ multiplex PCR, the TCRdb table keeps only in-frame clones and is missing some. Of about 150,000 clones detected, 83% appear once; the ten largest clones hold approximately 18%. The CDR3 extends over 16 amino acids. V lost 4 bases and J lost 4; bases outside the gene matches: 12. The germline V gene encodes CDR1 SGHNT and CDR2 YYREEE (reference sequence). This sample was taken from a study of blood T cell repertoires in COVID-19. Across the study: Both acute and convalescent COVID-19 samples were obtained from the United States, Italy and Spain.

This chain connects TRBV5-4 to TRBJ2-5; 8 nucleotides match TRBD1. The sequencing input was peripheral blood. The TCR sequence derives from a woman in her 70s who had recovered from COVID-19. CDR3 loop: CASSPRTGWYGETQYF. The CDR3 coding sequence is TGTGCCAGCAGCCCCCGGACAGGGTGGTATGGAGAGACCCAGTACTTC.